The clone carrying this T cell receptor (beta chain) was detected only a few times. Its antigen is as yet unknown. The sample originates from a study of human T cells and chemical hapten exposure. The wider study: The patients were mostly female; they had alopecia areata, totalis or universalis.

One entry per CDR3 protein, called by TCRdb with MiXCR from the RACE reads. The table includes roughly 100,000 distinct CDR3 sequences, about a tenth detected once. Germline V gene sequence: CDR1 LNHDA, CDR2 SQIVND (reference sequence). With 3 bases clipped from V and 7 bases from J, the junction kept 15 bases outside the gene matches. The CDR3 is made up of 17 amino acids. Specified time point: pre-sensitization, week 0. The treatment was: therapeutic diphenylcyclopropenone sensitization with weekly scalp DPC. Total RNA was isolated from unfractionated whole blood. Study conclusions and caveats: Controls had significantly fewer large CDR3 similarity clusters than were formed by expanded TCRs.

This receptor was obtained from a woman aged 60-70 years with alopecia areata. Some clones in this sample may be carry-over from other donors' samples. The genes are TRBV19 and TRBJ2-3, with TRBD2 matching 8 bases. The specimen was whole blood, collected in connection with sensitization to the hapten diphenylcyclopropenone (DPC). In DNA form, the CDR3 reads TGTGCCAGTAGTATCTCGGGGGGGGCCCTTTACTTCAATACGCAGTATTTT. It translates to CASSISGGALYFNTQYF.